This TCR beta chain is drawn from a study of blood T cell repertoires in COVID-19. Study-level background: Samples came from the United States, Italy and Spain, spanning acute and convalescent COVID-19. The analysed material was cDNA or gDNA that came from T cells, B-cell-depleted T cells, or PBMCs.

The germline gives CDR1 SNHLY, CDR2 FYNNEI. The CDR3 is 19 amino acids. J gave up 0 bases and V 1 base, and 5 bases lay outside the gene matches. Source study methods: Amplification with reference gene primers provided the estimates of nucleated cell counts. This table comes from immunoSEQ multiplex PCR, and its TCRdb copy is limited to in-frame clones, with some not included. The V and J calls and clone size are taken from that table; D and trimming were inferred from the DNA. There are some 160,000 clones in the sample; more than 75% occur only once, and roughly 4.3% lies in the top ten. The chain joins TRBV2 to TRBJ2-4; TRBD2 aligns across 14 bases. The specimen was peripheral blood. This clonotype originated in a man aged 55-75 years with acute or convalescent COVID-19. The CDR3 sequence: CASSEVGLAGVLAKNIQYF. CDR3 sequence (DNA): TGTGCCAGCAGTGAAGTGGGACTAGCGGGAGTTCTAGCCAAAAACATTCAGTACTTC.